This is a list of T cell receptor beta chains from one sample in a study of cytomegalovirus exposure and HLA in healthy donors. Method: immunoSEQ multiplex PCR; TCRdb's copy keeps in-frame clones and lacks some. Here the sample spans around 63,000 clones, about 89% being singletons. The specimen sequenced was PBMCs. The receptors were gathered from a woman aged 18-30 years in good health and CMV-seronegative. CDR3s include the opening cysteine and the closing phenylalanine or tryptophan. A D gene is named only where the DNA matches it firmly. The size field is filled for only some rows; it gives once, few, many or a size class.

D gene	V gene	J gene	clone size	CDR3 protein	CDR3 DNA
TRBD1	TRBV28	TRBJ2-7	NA	CASSTGQGAYEQYF	TGTGCCAGCAGTACGGGACAGGGGGCCTACGAGCAGTACTTC
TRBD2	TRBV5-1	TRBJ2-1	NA	CASSPSAGRGISEQFF	TGCGCCAGCTCGCCCTCAGCGGGGCGCGGCATAAGTGAGCAGTTCTTC
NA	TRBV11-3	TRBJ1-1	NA	CASSRENTEAFF	TGTGCCAGCTCCCGGGAGAACACTGAAGCTTTCTTT
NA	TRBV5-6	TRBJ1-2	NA	CASSLADRRSATF	TGTGCCAGCAGCTTGGCCGACAGGAGAAGCGCCACCTTC
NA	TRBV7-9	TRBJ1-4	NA	CASGPSKGHGEKLFF	TGTGCCAGCGGACCTTCGAAGGGGCACGGTGAAAAACTGTTTTTT
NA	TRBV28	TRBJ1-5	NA	CASSPMDSWGNQPQHF	TGTGCCAGCAGTCCGATGGACAGTTGGGGCAATCAGCCCCAGCATTTT
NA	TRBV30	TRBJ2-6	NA	CAWSGGREGGGANVLTF	TGTGCCTGGAGTGGTGGCAGGGAAGGGGGAGGGGCCAACGTCCTGACTTTC
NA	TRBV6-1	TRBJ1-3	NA	CASSWSSGNTIYF	TGTGCCAGCAGCTGGAGCTCTGGAAACACCATATATTTT
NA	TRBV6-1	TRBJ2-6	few	CASSEGVSGANVLTF	TGTGCCAGCAGTGAAGGCGTCTCTGGGGCCAACGTCCTGACTTTC
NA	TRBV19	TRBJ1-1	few	CASSMSPSSTEAFF	TGTGCCAGTAGTATGTCCCCCAGTTCCACTGAAGCTTTCTTT
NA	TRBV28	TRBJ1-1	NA	CASSSREDEAFF	TGTGCCAGCAGTTCGAGAGAAGATGAAGCTTTCTTT
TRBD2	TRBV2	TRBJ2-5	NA	CASSGRTSGGHGTQYF	TGTGCCAGCAGTGGCCGGACTAGCGGGGGGCACGGGACCCAGTACTTC
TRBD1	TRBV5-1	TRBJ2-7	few	CASSGGQVSYEQYF	TGCGCCAGCAGCGGGGGACAGGTCTCCTACGAGCAGTACTTC
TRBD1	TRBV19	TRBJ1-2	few	CASINRQGRSYGYTF	TGTGCCAGTATTAACAGACAGGGCAGAAGCTATGGCTACACCTTC
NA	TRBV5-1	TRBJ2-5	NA	CASSLAVSGQETQYF	TGCGCCAGCAGCTTGGCCGTTAGCGGCCAAGAGACCCAGTACTTC
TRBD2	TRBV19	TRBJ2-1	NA	CASSSQLLAGVMDEQFF	TGTGCCAGTAGTAGTCAACTCCTAGCGGGGGTGATGGATGAGCAGTTCTTC
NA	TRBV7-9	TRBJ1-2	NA	CASSLAARHYGYTF	TGTGCCAGCAGCTTAGCTGCGCGGCACTATGGCTACACCTTC
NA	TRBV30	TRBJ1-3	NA	CAWIGGPYSGNTIYF	TGTGCCTGGATCGGGGGGCCATACTCTGGAAACACCATATATTTT
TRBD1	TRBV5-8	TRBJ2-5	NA	CASSEGWTGHQETQYF	TGTGCCAGCAGCGAGGGCTGGACAGGGCACCAAGAGACCCAGTACTTC
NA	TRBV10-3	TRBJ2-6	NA	CAISGGVSGANVLTF	TGTGCCATCAGTGGGGGCGTCTCTGGGGCCAACGTCCTGACTTTC
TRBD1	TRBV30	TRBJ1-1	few	CAYGTGALNTEAFF	TGTGCGTACGGGACAGGGGCTTTGAACACTGAAGCTTTCTTT
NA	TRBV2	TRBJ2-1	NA	CASSEQEDNEQFF	TGTGCCAGCAGTGAACAGGAGGACAATGAGCAGTTCTTC
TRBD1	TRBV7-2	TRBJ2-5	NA	CASSWTGKMGETQYF	TGTGCCAGCAGCTGGACAGGGAAAATGGGAGAGACCCAGTACTTC
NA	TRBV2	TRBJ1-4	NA	CASIDWPQGGAKLFF	TGTGCCAGCATTGATTGGCCGCAGGGTGGCGCAAAACTGTTTTTT
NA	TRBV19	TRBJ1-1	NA	CASSWGNMNTEAFF	TGTGCCAGTAGTTGGGGCAACATGAACACTGAAGCTTTCTTT
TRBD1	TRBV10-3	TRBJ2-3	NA	CAISEGQGSSGTDTQYF	TGTGCCATCAGTGAGGGACAGGGATCGAGTGGGACAGATACGCAGTATTTT
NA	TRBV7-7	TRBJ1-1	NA	CASSETRNTEAFF	TGTGCCAGCAGCGAAACCAGGAACACTGAAGCTTTCTTT
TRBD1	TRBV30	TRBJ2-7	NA	CAGTGGYEQYF	TGTGCCGGGACAGGGGGCTACGAGCAGTACTTC
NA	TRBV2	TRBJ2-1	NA	CASLRGLSYNEQFF	TGTGCCAGCCTGAGGGGACTCTCCTACAATGAGCAGTTCTTC
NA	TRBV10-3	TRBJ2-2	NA	CAVAGTANTGELFF	TGTGCCGTTGCGGGGACCGCGAACACCGGGGAGCTGTTTTTT
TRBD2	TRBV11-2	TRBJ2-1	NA	CASTLAGGLLNEQFF	TGTGCCAGCACCCTAGCGGGGGGGCTTTTGAATGAGCAGTTCTTC
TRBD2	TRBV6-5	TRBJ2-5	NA	CASSYGLAGVETQYF	TGTGCCAGCAGTTACGGTCTAGCGGGAGTCGAGACCCAGTACTTC
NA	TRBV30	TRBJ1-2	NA	CAWTGAYGYTF	TGTGCCTGGACAGGGGCCTATGGCTACACCTTC
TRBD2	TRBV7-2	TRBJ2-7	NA	CASSTLPSGASYEQYF	TGTGCCAGCAGCACACTCCCTAGCGGGGCCAGCTACGAGCAGTACTTC
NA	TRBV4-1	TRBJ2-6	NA	CASSHPSGRAPTSGANVLTF	TGCGCCAGCAGCCACCCATCGGGCAGGGCGCCGACCTCTGGGGCCAACGTCCTGACTTTC
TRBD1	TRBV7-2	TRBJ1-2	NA	CASSRTRDRASLYYGYTF	TGTGCCAGCAGCCGAACTCGGGACAGGGCGAGCCTGTACTATGGCTACACCTTC